This entry concerns a single T cell receptor beta chain. The protocol was immunoSEQ multiplex PCR, while the TCRdb copy is restricted to in-frame clones and leaves out a portion. The data show around 22,000 clones, about 89% seen once. Germline CDR1 is DFQATT and CDR2 is SNEGSKA (reference sequence). The CDR3 is made up of 11 amino acids. The V and J ends lost 6 bases and 6 bases respectively, with 12 bases between them. The data stem from a study of T cells in tumors and immune-related adverse events. The sequences come from lymph node tissue, collected from a patient treated with anti-PD-1 therapy. The TCR was taken from a female donor with metastatic renal cell carcinoma. The chain is built from TRBV20-1 and TRBJ2-7; a weak D match, TRBD1 (6 bases). CDR3 coding DNA: TGCAGTGCCCAGGGGTGGGGCGAGCAGTACTTC. This sequence encodes CSAQGWGEQYF.